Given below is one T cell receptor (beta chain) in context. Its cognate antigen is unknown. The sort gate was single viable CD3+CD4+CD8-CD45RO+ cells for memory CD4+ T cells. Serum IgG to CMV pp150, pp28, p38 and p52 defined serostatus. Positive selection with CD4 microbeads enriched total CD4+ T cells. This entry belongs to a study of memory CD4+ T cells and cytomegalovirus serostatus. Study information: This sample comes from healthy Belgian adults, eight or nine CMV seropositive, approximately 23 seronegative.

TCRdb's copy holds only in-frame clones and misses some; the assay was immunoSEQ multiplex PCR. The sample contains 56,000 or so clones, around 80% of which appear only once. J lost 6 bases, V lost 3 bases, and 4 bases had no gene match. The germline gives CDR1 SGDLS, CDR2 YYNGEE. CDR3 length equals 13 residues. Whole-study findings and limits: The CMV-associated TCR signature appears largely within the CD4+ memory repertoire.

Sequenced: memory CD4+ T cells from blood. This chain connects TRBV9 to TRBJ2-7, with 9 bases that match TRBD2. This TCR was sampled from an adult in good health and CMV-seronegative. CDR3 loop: CASSAGTSTEQYF. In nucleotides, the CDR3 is TGTGCCAGCAGCGCCGGGACTAGCACCGAGCAGTACTTC.